Detailed here is one TCR beta chain. The data were taken from a study of blood T cell repertoires in COVID-19. Overall study context: PBMCs, B-cell-depleted T cells, or T cells were the source of the cDNA or gDNA that made up the material.

The method was immunoSEQ multiplex PCR; TCRdb's version includes in-frame clones alone and lacks a portion of them. The profile shows approximately 470,000 clones, around 90% of them singletons. Membership in each cohort depended on participant-reported clinical history. All recovered Cohort 3 donors got two negative PCRs, got clearance, or saw symptom resolution. Sequenced: PBMCs or T cells enriched from blood (not recorded which). The receptor was derived from a woman under 30 who had recovered from COVID-19.

This CDR3 is CATSRERQVNEKLFF. CDR3 DNA sequence: TGTGCCACCAGCAGAGAAAGGCAGGTCAATGAAAAACTGTTTTTT. V usage is TRBV15 and J usage is TRBJ1-4; no firm D call. From germline, CDR1 is LNHNV and CDR2 YYDKDF (reference sequence). Between the trimmed V and J ends, which lost 0 bases and 5 bases, there was a span of 10 bases. This CDR3 has 15 amino acids.